This T cell receptor beta chain appears in the sequencing data of a study of liver allograft versus peripheral blood T cells. In the study overall: Blood and transplanted-liver T cell receptor repertoires from recipients were compared.

MiXCR was run by TCRdb on the reads, yielding one entry per CDR3 protein. Among approximately 9,000 distinct CDR3 sequences, roughly 15% were seen once, and the ten largest hold 2.5% to 3.5%. CDR3 size: 13 residues. V was clipped by 5 bases and J by 14 bases, with 16 bases between them. From germline, CDR1 is SGHTA and CDR2 FQGTGA. In regard to this clonotype: Antigen: not known.

Study-level findings and limits: Intra-allograft T cell receptor repertoires in the liver reportedly differed from peripheral blood repertoires.

V and J are TRBV7-3 and TRBJ1-6; D is uncertain. The source of this sequence is a human patient who had a liver transplant. Some T cells may possibly be graft donor cells. CDR3 region: CASSPGPDLALHF. As DNA, the CDR3 is TGTGCCAGCAGCCCCGGCCCAGATTTAGCCCTCCACTTT.